The T cell receptor beta chain under discussion was sequenced for a study of T cells after yellow fever vaccination. TCRdb fed the 5' RACE reads into MiXCR, producing one record per CDR3 protein. The data contain 230,000 or so distinct CDR3 sequences, 5.5% to 8.5% of them singletons. This clonotype was seen only a few times. The sequences come from CD4+ T cells sorted from PBMCs, collected on the day of the yellow fever booster vaccination. This clonotype was obtained from a young man who received the YFV17D yellow fever vaccine.

This CDR3 is CASSQNTAQYF. CDR3 sequence (DNA): TGTGCCAGCAGTCAAAACACGGCCCAGTACTTC. The J gene is TRBJ2-5, the V gene TRBV6-2 or TRBV6-3; unclear D gene. The V end lost 5 bases, the J end lost 9 bases, and 10 bases lay between the germline ends. The CDR3 loop spans 11 amino acids. Germline lookup yields CDR1 MNHEY and CDR2 SVGEGT.